The next 7 T cell receptor beta chains were all read from a single sample in a study of blood T cell repertoires in COVID-19. Clones were read by immunoSEQ multiplex PCR, and TCRdb kept only the in-frame ones, dropping some. The sample yields over 250,000 clones, 85% to 90% seen once. Material: peripheral blood. These receptor sequences come from a woman in her forties or fifties with COVID-19, enrolled during active disease.

The J gene is TRBJ2-1, the V gene TRBV15; D is possibly TRBD2 (5 bases). V was trimmed by 1 base and J by 6 bases, leaving 7 bases between them. Germline V CDR1 and CDR2: LNHNV, YYDKDF (reference sequence). The CDR3 totals 13 residues. CDR3 sequence (DNA): TGTGCCACCAGCAGAGGGCTAGCCAATGAGCAGTTCTTC. It yields the protein CATSRGLANEQFF.

J is TRBJ2-1 and V is TRBV5-1; 9 bases fit TRBD1. J gave up 7 bases and V 4 bases, and 18 bases lay outside the gene matches. The CDR3 has 18 amino acids. Germline CDR1 SGHRS, CDR2 YFSETQ. The chain's CDR3 is CASSTGGRVEGNGNEQFF. The DNA for the CDR3 is TGCGCCAGCAGCACAGGGGGCAGGGTCGAAGGGAATGGGAATGAGCAGTTCTTC.

V is TRBV19 and J is TRBJ2-7; perhaps TRBD1 as D (5 bases). CDR3 size: 13 residues. V lost 7 bases and J lost 1, with 11 bases in between. Per germline, CDR1 LNHDA and CDR2 SQIVND (reference sequence). The CDR3 spells CASTKQGSYEQYF. The CDR3 nucleotides read TGTGCCAGTACTAAGCAGGGATCCTACGAGCAGTACTTC.

The chain joins TRBV3-1 (or the pseudogene TRBV3-2) to TRBJ1-4, with TRBD1 identical over 10 bases. The junction had 7 bases not matched to a gene; V was cut back by 2 bases and J by 13 bases. CDR1 and CDR2 (germline): LGHDT, YNNKEL (reference sequence). The CDR3 is made up of 14 amino acids. The CDR3 protein is CASSQPGQGIGLFF. In DNA, the CDR3 is TGTGCCAGCAGCCAACCGGGACAGGGGATCGGACTGTTTTTT.

The V and J genes are TRBV18 and TRBJ2-1; 10 bases map to TRBD1. With 5 bases clipped from V and 7 bases from J, the junction kept 8 bases outside the gene matches. This CDR3 region has 15 residues. The germline gives CDR1 KGHSH, CDR2 LQKENI. CDR3 amino acids: CASSALLGQGNEQFF. The CDR3 DNA follows: TGTGCCAGCTCAGCCCTCCTGGGACAGGGGAATGAGCAGTTCTTC.

The chain has TRBV11-3 and TRBJ2-2; D unclear. This CDR3 is 17 amino acids long. Trimming removed 5 bases at V and 0 bases at J, with 16 bases between. CDR1 is SGHNT, CDR2 YENEEA, per germline. CDR3 bases: TGTGCCAGCAGCCCCCCCCGGTTCGGAGCGAACACCGGGGAGCTGTTTTTT. This translates into CASSPPRFGANTGELFF.

The rearrangement joins TRBV6-5 to TRBJ1-2; possibly TRBD1 for D (5 bases). Trimming removed 7 bases at V and 2 bases at J, with 17 bases between. Germline V gene lookup returns CDR1 MNHEY and CDR2 SVGAGI. This CDR3 has 15 residues. For the CDR3, the DNA is TGTGCCAGCAATGGGGCCGAGGGAGGGAACTATGGCTACACCTTC. Its protein product is CASNGAEGGNYGYTF.